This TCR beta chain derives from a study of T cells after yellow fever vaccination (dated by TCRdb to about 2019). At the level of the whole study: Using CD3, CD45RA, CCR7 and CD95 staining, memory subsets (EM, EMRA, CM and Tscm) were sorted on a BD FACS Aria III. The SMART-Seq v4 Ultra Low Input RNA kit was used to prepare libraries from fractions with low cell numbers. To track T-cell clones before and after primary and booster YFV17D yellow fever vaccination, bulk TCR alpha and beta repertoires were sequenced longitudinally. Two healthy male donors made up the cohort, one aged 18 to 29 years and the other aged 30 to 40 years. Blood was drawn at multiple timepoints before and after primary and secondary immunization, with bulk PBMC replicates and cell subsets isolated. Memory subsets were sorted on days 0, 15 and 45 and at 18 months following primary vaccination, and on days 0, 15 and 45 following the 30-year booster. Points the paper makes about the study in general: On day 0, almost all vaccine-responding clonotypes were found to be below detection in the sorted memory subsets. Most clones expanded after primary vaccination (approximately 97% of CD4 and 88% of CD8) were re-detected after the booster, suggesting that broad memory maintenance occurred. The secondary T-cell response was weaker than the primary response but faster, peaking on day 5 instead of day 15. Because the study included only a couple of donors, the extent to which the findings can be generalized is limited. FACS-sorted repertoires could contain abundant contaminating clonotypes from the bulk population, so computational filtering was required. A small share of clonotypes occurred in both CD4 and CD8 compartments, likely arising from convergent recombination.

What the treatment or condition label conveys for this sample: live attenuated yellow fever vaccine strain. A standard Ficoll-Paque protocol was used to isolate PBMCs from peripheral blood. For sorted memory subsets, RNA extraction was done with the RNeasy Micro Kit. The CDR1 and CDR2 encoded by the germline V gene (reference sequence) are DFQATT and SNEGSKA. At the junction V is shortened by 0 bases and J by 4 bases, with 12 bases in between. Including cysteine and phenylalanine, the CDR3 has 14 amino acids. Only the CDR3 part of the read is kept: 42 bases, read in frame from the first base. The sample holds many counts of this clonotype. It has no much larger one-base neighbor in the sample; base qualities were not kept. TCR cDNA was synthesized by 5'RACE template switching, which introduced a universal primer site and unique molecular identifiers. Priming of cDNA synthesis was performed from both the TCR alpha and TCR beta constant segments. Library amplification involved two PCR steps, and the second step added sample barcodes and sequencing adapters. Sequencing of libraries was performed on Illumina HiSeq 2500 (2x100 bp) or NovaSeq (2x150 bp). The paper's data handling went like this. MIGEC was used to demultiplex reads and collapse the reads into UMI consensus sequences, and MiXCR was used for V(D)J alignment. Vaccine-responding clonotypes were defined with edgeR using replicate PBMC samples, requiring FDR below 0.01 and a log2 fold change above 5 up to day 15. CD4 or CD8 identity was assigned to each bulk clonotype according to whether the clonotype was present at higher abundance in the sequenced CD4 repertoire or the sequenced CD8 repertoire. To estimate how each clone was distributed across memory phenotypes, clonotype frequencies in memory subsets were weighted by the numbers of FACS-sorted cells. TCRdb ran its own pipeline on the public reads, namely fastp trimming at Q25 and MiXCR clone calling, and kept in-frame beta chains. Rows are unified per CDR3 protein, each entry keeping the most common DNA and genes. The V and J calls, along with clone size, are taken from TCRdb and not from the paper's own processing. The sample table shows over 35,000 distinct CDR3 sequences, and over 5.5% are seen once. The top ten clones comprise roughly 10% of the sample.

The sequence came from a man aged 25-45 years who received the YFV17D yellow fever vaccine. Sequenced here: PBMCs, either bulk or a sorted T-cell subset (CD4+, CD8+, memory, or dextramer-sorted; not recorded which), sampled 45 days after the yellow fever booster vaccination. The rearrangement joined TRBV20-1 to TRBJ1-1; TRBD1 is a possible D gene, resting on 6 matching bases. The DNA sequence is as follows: TGCAGTGCTAGAGATGCCACGACAGGCACTGAAGCTTTCTTT. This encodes CSARDATTGTEAFF.